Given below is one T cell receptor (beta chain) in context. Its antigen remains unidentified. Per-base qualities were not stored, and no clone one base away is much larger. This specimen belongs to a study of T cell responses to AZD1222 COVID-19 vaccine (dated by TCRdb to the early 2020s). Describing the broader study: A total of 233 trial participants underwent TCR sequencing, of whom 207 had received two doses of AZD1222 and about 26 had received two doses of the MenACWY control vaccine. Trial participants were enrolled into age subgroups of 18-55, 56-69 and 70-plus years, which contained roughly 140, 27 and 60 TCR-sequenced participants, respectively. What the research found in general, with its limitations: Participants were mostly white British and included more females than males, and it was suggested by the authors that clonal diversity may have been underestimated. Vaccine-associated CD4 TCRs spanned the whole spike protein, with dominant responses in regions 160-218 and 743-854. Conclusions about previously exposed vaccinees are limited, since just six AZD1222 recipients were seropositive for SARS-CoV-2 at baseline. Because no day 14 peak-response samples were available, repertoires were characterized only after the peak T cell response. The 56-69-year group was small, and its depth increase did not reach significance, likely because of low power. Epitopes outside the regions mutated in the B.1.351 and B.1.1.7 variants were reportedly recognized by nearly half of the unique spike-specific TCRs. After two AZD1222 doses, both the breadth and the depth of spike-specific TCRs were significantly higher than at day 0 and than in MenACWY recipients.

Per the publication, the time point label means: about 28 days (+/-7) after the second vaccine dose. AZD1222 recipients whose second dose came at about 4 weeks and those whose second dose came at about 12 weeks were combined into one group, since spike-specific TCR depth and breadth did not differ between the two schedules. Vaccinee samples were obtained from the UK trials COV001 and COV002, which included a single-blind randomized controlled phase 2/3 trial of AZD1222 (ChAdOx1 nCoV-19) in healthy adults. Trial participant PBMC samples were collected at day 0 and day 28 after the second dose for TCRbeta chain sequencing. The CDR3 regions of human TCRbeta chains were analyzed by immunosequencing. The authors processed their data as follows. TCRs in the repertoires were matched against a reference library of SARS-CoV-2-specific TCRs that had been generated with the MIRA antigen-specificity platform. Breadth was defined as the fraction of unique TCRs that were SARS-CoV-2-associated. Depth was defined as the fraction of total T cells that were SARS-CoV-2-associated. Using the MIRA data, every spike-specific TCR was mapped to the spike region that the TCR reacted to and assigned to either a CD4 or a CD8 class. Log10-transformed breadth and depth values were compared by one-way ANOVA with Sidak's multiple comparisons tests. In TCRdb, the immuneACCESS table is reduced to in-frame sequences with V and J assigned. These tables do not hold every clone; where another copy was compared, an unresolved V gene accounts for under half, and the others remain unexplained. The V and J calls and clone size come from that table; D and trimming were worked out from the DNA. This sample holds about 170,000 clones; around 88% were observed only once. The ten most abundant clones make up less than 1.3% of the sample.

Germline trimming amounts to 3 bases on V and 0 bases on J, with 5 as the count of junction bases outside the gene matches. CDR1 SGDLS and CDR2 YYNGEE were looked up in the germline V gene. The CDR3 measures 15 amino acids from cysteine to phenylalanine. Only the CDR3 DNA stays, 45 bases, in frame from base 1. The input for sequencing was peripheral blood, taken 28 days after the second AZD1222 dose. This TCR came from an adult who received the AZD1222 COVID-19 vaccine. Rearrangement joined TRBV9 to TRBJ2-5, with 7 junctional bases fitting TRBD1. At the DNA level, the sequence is TGTGCCAGCAGCGGCGGACAGGCAGACCAAGAGACCCAGTACTTC. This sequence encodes CASSGGQADQETQYF.